This T cell receptor (beta chain) is drawn from a study of vaccination and CD4 T cells after COVID-19 (dated by TCRdb to the early 2020s). Background on the whole study: In the convalescent cohort there were six males and four females, among whom were two Hispanic individuals, seven Caucasians, two Asians and one multiracial person. Participants got two doses of the Pfizer-BioNTech BNT162b2 vaccine (n=8) or two doses of the Moderna mRNA-1273 vaccine (n=2). Post-COVID blood samples were collected from convalescent patients a median of about 92 days after diagnosis, with a range of about 30 to 170 days. Post-vaccine blood samples were collected a median of around 70 days after the second vaccine dose, ranging from about 13 to 250 days. Culture stimuli were overlapping spike peptide pools from SARS-CoV-2 and from the common cold coronaviruses HCoV-NL63, HCoV-OC43 and HCoV-229E. Control cultures used a CEFX viral epitope pool as positive control, an HIV-1 Nef peptide pool as negative control, or no peptide. In approximately ten COVID-19 convalescent patients and several infection-naive healthy vaccine recipients, the spike-specific CD4+ TCR repertoire before mRNA vaccination was compared with the repertoire after mRNA vaccination.

This clonotype was observed a few times. The target of this receptor is not known. Base-call qualities are not available, and no considerably larger clone is one nucleotide away. From its cysteine to its phenylalanine, the CDR3 spans 14 amino acids. The entry retains the CDR3 DNA only, 42 bases that are in frame from base 1. The germline V gene encodes CDR1 LNHDA and CDR2 SQIVND (reference sequence). Germline trimming amounts to 6 bases on V and 3 bases on J, with 1 as the count of junction bases outside the gene matches. The treatment or condition label for this specimen denotes: roughly ten-day PBMC culture with coronavirus spike peptide pools or control peptides (ViraFEST assay). The ViraFEST assay was used in the study, in which antigen-specific T cells were expanded with peptide pools and expanded clonotypes were subsequently identified by TCR sequencing. Healthy vaccine recipients had no prior SARS-CoV-2 infection, confirmed by negative nucleocapsid antibody tests before and after vaccination. PBMCs were cultured at 1.5 million to 2 million per well in IMDM supplemented with about 5.5% human AB serum and about 10 IU/ml IL-2, with 10 ug/ml peptide pools added. Half of the culture medium was replaced with fresh IL-2-containing medium on days 3 and 7. After approximately 11 days of culture, CD4+ T cells were isolated by negative selection with the EasySep CD4+ T cell isolation kit. Ficoll-Paque Plus gradient centrifugation was used to isolate PBMCs from whole blood, and the isolated PBMCs were then either used fresh or cryopreserved at -140C. In general, triplicate wells were set up for every culture condition.

The library was prepared using PCR. At the Johns Hopkins FTIC core, DNA from the cultured CD4+ T cells underwent TCR sequencing with the Oncomine TCR Beta short-read assay. Genomic DNA was extracted from the cultured CD4+ T cells with the QIAamp micro DNA kit. Oncomine TCR Beta libraries from cultured CD4+ T cells were pooled using unique dual indexes and sequenced on an Illumina iSeq 100. In the source study's methods: Non-productive sequences were removed, and CDR3s not starting with C, not ending with F or W, or shorter than 7 amino acids were discarded. Antigen-specific clonotypes were identified using the MANAFEST web application through comparison of peptide-stimulated wells with reference and other culture wells. To be called positive, a clone needed an FDR below 0.05, an odds ratio above 5, and a productive frequency above 0.1% in at least two of three replicate wells. Clonotypes that were significantly expanded in both SARS-CoV-2 spike wells and at least one common cold coronavirus spike condition were defined as cross-reactive. Using R version 3.6.1, CDR3 homology was evaluated through Levenshtein distances (stringdist) along with unrooted phylogenetic trees (ape). TCRdb reworked the public reads: Q25 trimming with fastp, MiXCR clone assembly, productive beta chains retained. Entries are consolidated by CDR3 protein sequence, retaining the most common genes and DNA. For this entry, the V and J calls and clone size follow TCRdb and not the study's own pipeline. The sample contains 25,000 or so distinct CDR3 sequences, under 55% of them found a single time. The ten biggest clones cover about a fifth of the sample.

The full study reports these points: The number of convalescent patients in the study was relatively small, and the study did not examine early timepoints following natural infection. The median number of SARS-CoV-2-reactive clonotypes rose from about 23 after infection to approximately 41 after vaccination, but the change was not significant. Of the vaccine-specific clones in convalescent patients, 304 of 307, or nearly all, reacted only to SARS-CoV-2 spike and did not cross-react with common cold coronaviruses. In convalescent patients, a median approximately 89% of post-vaccine SARS-CoV-2-reactive clones were detected only after vaccination, suggesting vaccine-specific priming.

The rearranged chain carries TRBV19 and TRBJ2-3, with 12 middle bases fitting TRBD1. The receptor was derived from a human donor who received a COVID-19 vaccine. Sequenced material: CD4+ T cells from blood, cultured in vitro, taken before SARS-CoV-2 vaccination. The CDR3 here reads CASRGQGATDTQYF. The DNA sequence is TGTGCCAGTAGGGGACAGGGGGCAACAGATACGCAGTATTTT.